The rows below give T cell receptor beta chains drawn from one sample of a study of shared clonotypes between healthy human individuals. Repertoires were generated with immunoSEQ multiplex PCR, while TCRdb's copy carries only in-frame clones and drops some. In the table there are 2 million to 2.5 million clones, 95% of which are singletons. Material for sequencing was naive CD4+ T cells sorted from blood. Receptor source: a young man in good health. Both conserved end residues are part of each CDR3. A D gene is named only where the DNA matches it firmly. Size values are once, few and many counts, or a class for expanded clones, and some rows have none.

V gene	J gene	clone size	D gene	CDR3 length	CDR3 DNA	CDR3 protein
TRBV19	TRBJ1-4	.	.	14	TGTGCCAGTAGTACCTACTCCCGAGAGGAAAAACTGTTTTTT	CASSTYSREEKLFF
TRBV30	TRBJ1-5	.	.	14	TGTGCCTGGAGTAGCGACACCCTAGGACAGCCCCAGCATTTT	CAWSSDTLGQPQHF
TRBV7-7	TRBJ2-7	.	.	13	TGTGCTAGCAGCCAAGACGGGGCGGCGGAGCAGTACTTC	CASSQDGAAEQYF
TRBV29-1	TRBJ1-2	.	.	11	TGCAGCGTTGAAAGGGGGATCGGCTACACCTTC	CSVERGIGYTF
TRBV11-3	TRBJ2-7	.	.	12	TGTGCCAGCAGCCCCGGAGGTAGATGGGAGTACTTC	CASSPGGRWEYF
TRBV20-1	TRBJ2-7	.	.	11	TGCAGTGGGGGTACCACCTACGAGCAGTACTTC	CSGGTTYEQYF
TRBV19	TRBJ2-7	.	TRBD2	16	TGTGCCAGTAGTACCTTGGGGACTAGCGGGAGTGACGAGCAGTACTTC	CASSTLGTSGSDEQYF
TRBV11-2	TRBJ1-1	.	.	17	TGTGCCAGCAGCCCTTTTTATAGCAGGGGCCTGAACACTGAAGCTTTCTTT	CASSPFYSRGLNTEAFF
TRBV19	TRBJ2-7	.	.	12	TGTGCCACTCGGACGGGGCTCTACGAGCAGTACTTC	CATRTGLYEQYF
TRBV5-6	TRBJ1-1	.	TRBD1	15	TGTGCCAGCAGCTTTGTAAGACAGGGGATTCCTGAAGCTTTCTTT	CASSFVRQGIPEAFF
TRBV2	TRBJ2-3	.	.	16	TGTGCCAGCAGTCGAACTAGGCAGGCCGGCGCAGATACGCAGTATTTT	CASSRTRQAGADTQYF
TRBV18	TRBJ2-3	.	.	14	TGTGCCAGTCGATTGGGGAGGAGCACAGATACGCAGTATTTT	CASRLGRSTDTQYF
TRBV5-4	TRBJ1-2	.	.	15	TGTGCCAGCAGCTTGGGGCAGGGGCTGAACTATGGCTACACCTTC	CASSLGQGLNYGYTF
TRBV18	TRBJ1-5	few	.	13	TGTGCCAGCTCACCAGAGGAGACAGGTTCCCAGCATTTT	CASSPEETGSQHF
TRBV7-2	TRBJ1-2	once	.	14	TGTGCCAGCAGCTCCCAATTTGGTAACTATGGCTACACCTTC	CASSSQFGNYGYTF
TRBV7-8	TRBJ1-3	.	.	13	TGTGCCAGCAGCTTAGCAGGAGGAAACACCATATATTTT	CASSLAGGNTIYF
TRBV20-1	TRBJ2-7	.	.	10	TGCAGTGCTAGAGAAAACGAGCAGTACTTC	CSARENEQYF
TRBV28	TRBJ2-5	.	.	13	TGTGCCAGCAGTCCACGACAACAAGAGACCCAGTACTTC	CASSPRQQETQYF
TRBV4-1	TRBJ1-4	.	.	16	TGCGCCAGCAGCCGAGGGGACGGGGGCTCAAGTGAAAAACTGTTTTTT	CASSRGDGGSSEKLFF
TRBV5-1	TRBJ1-1	.	.	17	TGCGCCAGCACCCTTCTGCCCCCCCCGGGAGGGAACACTGAAGCTTTCTTT	CASTLLPPPGGNTEAFF
TRBV30	TRBJ2-7	.	.	15	TGTGCCTGGAGTGTACGGGGGACAGCCTCCTACGAGCAGTACTTC	CAWSVRGTASYEQYF
TRBV27	TRBJ2-7	.	TRBD1	16	TGTGCCAGCAGCCGCCGCGGGACAGGCGTAACCTACGAGCAGTACTTC	CASSRRGTGVTYEQYF
TRBV20-1	TRBJ1-2	.	.	11	TGCAGTGCCGGGCCCAGTGTAGTCTACACCTTC	CSAGPSVVYTF
TRBV15	TRBJ2-7	.	.	14	TGTGCCACCAGCAAAGACAGCGGGCCCTACGAGCAGTACTTC	CATSKDSGPYEQYF
TRBV5-4	TRBJ2-3	.	TRBD2	16	TGTGCCAGCAGCCAAGTAGCGGGAGGGAGCACAGATACGCAGTATTTT	CASSQVAGGSTDTQYF
TRBV10-1	TRBJ2-3	.	TRBD2	16	TGCGCCAGCAGCGCGCGACTAGCGGGAAGCACAGATACGCAGTATTTT	CASSARLAGSTDTQYF
TRBV7-2	TRBJ2-1	.	.	17	TGTGCCAGCAGTAGTTTTAGCGCCTTAAGCCTCTACAATGAGCAGTTCTTC	CASSSFSALSLYNEQFF
TRBV18	TRBJ2-4	.	.	15	TGTGCCAGCTCACCAGGAGAGGAGCAGCAAAACATTCAGTACTTC	CASSPGEEQQNIQYF
TRBV4-1	TRBJ2-7	.	TRBD2	14	TGCGCCAGCAGTTCCAGCGGGAGCCCATACGAGCAGTACTTC	CASSSSGSPYEQYF